The text below deals with one T cell receptor beta chain. Its antigen is unknown. These data belong to a study of cytomegalovirus exposure and HLA in healthy donors. Regarding the study as a whole: There were 150 or so TCR beta chains listed as cytomegalovirus-associated. There were some public TCRs occurring in many donors, but most TCR sequences were rare.

This CDR3 spans 14 amino acids. V lost 5 bases, J lost 1 base, and 9 bases lay in between. Germline V lookup: CDR1 LNHDA, CDR2 SQIVND (reference sequence). PCR primers comprised 60 Vbeta and 13 Jbeta primers. Sequencing used immunoSEQ multiplex PCR; TCRdb keeps in-frame clones, though not all of them. The data hold about 170,000 clones, with approximately 71% observed a single time. This clonotype was obtained from a girl between 10 and 17 years old in good health and CMV-seronegative. Sequencing was done on a sample of PBMCs. The chain couples TRBV19 to TRBJ2-1; no clear D gene. The DNA for the CDR3 is TGTGCCAGTAGTGCAAAGCGATCCTACAATGAGCAGTTCTTC. Protein product: CASSAKRSYNEQFF.